Listed here is a single TCR beta chain. No antigen is known for it. This entry is derived from a study of blood T cells in healthy people across ages. Study-level results: Naive T cell percentage by flow cytometry tracked strongly with beta diversity. Long-lived donors exceeded aged donors in naive CD4+ cells and diversity.

Trimming shortened V by 8 bases and J by 1 base, and 17 bases separated the two germline ends. The CDR3 has 15 residues. Germline assignment: CDR1 MNHEY and CDR2 SVGAGI. Using a J-beta primer mix together with a sample-barcoded 5' primer, a second PCR was run for 7 to 11 cycles. TCRdb reprocessed the 5' RACE reads with MiXCR, giving one entry per CDR3 protein. Counted here are around 1.1 million distinct CDR3 sequences, around two fifths occurring once; the ten biggest clones make up around 12%. The sequence was obtained from a man younger than 35 in good health. Sequencing was done on a sample of blood. The chain joins TRBV6-5 to TRBJ1-1, with D possibly TRBD1 on 6 matching bases. The CDR3 sequence: CASGGNRAGNTEAFF. CDR3 sequence (DNA): TGTGCCAGCGGCGGAAACAGGGCCGGGAACACTGAAGCTTTCTTT.